Sequencing of this T cell receptor beta chain was carried out in a study of molecular identifiers for immune sequencing clone quantification. Study context: The replicate experiment used RNA from roughly 21,000 or 96,000 naive CD8 cells. This RNA was split into five aliquots, and four of them were sequenced. Study observations and caveats: Clone sizes that are highly expanded could be underestimated when identical TCR molecules share a barcode. Clonotypes topping 20 RNA copies carried over 99% of effector molecules but under 1% of naive ones.

This clonotype was recorded at least ten times. Its antigen is still unknown. With 4 bases removed from V and 3 bases from J, the gap between germline ends came to 9 bases. The V gene's germline CDR1 is DFQATT and CDR2 SNEGSKA (reference sequence). This CDR3 region has 12 residues. Previously described methods with listed TCR primers produced the bulk TCR libraries. TCRdb itself ran the PCR reads through MiXCR, one entry per CDR3 protein. The sample lists approximately 670,000 distinct CDR3 sequences, just under 20% occurring once. Sequencing was carried out using naive CD8+ T cells from blood, with Jurkat cell RNA spiked in. The subset here: FACS-sorted CD8+CD4-CCR7+CD45RA+ naive T cells. The chain combines TRBV20-1 with TRBJ1-1; the D is unclear. The sequence was obtained from a human donor in good health. Some libraries in this study had Jurkat cell RNA spiked in. CDR3 DNA: TGCAGTGCTAAGACATGGGACACTGAAGCTTTCTTT. Translation gives CSAKTWDTEAFF.